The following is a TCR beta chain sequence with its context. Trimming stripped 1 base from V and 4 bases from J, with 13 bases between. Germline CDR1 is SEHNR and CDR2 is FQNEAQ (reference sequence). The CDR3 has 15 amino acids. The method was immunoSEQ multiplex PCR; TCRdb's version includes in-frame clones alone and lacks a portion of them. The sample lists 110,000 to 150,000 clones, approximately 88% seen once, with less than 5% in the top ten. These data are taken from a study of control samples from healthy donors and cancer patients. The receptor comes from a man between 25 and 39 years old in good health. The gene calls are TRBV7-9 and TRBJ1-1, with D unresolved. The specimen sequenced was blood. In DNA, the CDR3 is TGTGCCAGCAGCTTAGGTGAGGGTAAAAGCACTGAAGCTTTCTTT. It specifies CASSLGEGKSTEAFF.